This is a list of T cell receptor beta chains from one sample in a study of blood T cells in healthy people across ages. TCRdb re-derived calls from the 5' RACE reads in MiXCR, one entry per CDR3 protein. The profile shows 910,000 or so distinct CDR3 sequences, just over 50% of them singletons. What was sequenced was blood. Every receptor here comes from a woman in her sixties in good health. The CDR3 runs from the conserved cysteine through the conserved F or W. A D gene is named only where the DNA matches it firmly. Not every row has a clone size; where given, it reads once, few, many or a size class.

j_call: TRBJ2-1
v_call: TRBV15
d_call: TRBD2
clone_size: few
cdr3_aa: CATSGGLEKTNEQFF
cdr3_nt: TGTGCCACCAGCGGAGGACTAGAGAAAACCAATGAGCAGTTCTTC

j_call: TRBJ1-6
v_call: TRBV25-1
d_call: .
clone_size: .
cdr3_aa: CASSESQGSYSSPLHF
cdr3_nt: TGTGCCAGCAGTGAATCTCAGGGATCCTATAGTTCACCCCTCCACTTT

j_call: TRBJ2-1
v_call: TRBV12-3/TRBV12-4
d_call: .
clone_size: .
cdr3_aa: CASSRGTLDPRGQFF
cdr3_nt: TGTGCCAGCAGCCGGGGTACGTTGGACCCCAGGGGGCAGTTCTTC

j_call: TRBJ2-6
v_call: TRBV7-2
d_call: .
clone_size: .
cdr3_aa: CASSSQITGGANVLTF
cdr3_nt: TGTGCCAGCAGCTCTCAGATAACGGGCGGGGCCAACGTCCTGACTTTC

j_call: TRBJ2-3
v_call: TRBV15
d_call: .
clone_size: .
cdr3_aa: CATSRDFADFSDTQYF
cdr3_nt: TGTGCCACCAGCAGAGATTTTGCCGATTTTTCAGATACGCAGTATTTT

j_call: TRBJ2-7
v_call: TRBV28
d_call: TRBD2
clone_size: few
cdr3_aa: CASSLGPSGSYYEQYF
cdr3_nt: TGTGCCAGCAGTTTAGGTCCCAGCGGGAGTTACTACGAGCAGTACTTC

j_call: TRBJ2-5
v_call: TRBV24-1
d_call: TRBD1
clone_size: few
cdr3_aa: CATSDWTGGAGETQYF
cdr3_nt: TGTGCCACCAGTGATTGGACAGGGGGCGCGGGAGAGACCCAGTACTTC

j_call: TRBJ2-7
v_call: TRBV4-1
d_call: TRBD2
clone_size: few
cdr3_aa: CASSLRKNGGLAVYEQYF
cdr3_nt: TGCGCCAGCAGCCTACGCAAAAACGGGGGACTAGCGGTCTACGAGCAGTACTTC

j_call: TRBJ2-5
v_call: TRBV4-1
d_call: TRBD2
clone_size: few
cdr3_aa: CASSQVLGAGPETQYF
cdr3_nt: TGCGCCAGCAGCCAAGTTTTAGGAGCGGGACCAGAGACCCAGTACTTC

j_call: TRBJ1-2
v_call: TRBV5-1
d_call: .
clone_size: .
cdr3_aa: CASSATGDNYGYTF
cdr3_nt: TGCGCCAGCAGCGCGACAGGAGATAACTATGGCTACACCTTC

j_call: TRBJ2-7
v_call: TRBV12-3/TRBV12-4
d_call: TRBD2
clone_size: few
cdr3_aa: CASSFIASGSYEQYF
cdr3_nt: TGTGCCAGCAGTTTCATAGCTAGCGGTTCCTACGAGCAGTACTTC

j_call: TRBJ2-7
v_call: TRBV29-1
d_call: .
clone_size: .
cdr3_aa: CSVADADSSYEQYF
cdr3_nt: TGCAGCGTTGCAGATGCCGACAGCTCCTACGAGCAGTACTTC

j_call: TRBJ2-5
v_call: TRBV24-1
d_call: .
clone_size: .
cdr3_aa: CATSDFQETQYF
cdr3_nt: TGTGCCACCAGTGATTTCCAAGAGACCCAGTACTTC

j_call: TRBJ2-7
v_call: TRBV18
d_call: TRBD1
clone_size: few
cdr3_aa: CATNPTGTHEQYF
cdr3_nt: TGTGCCACCAACCCGACAGGGACCCACGAGCAGTACTTC

j_call: TRBJ2-3
v_call: TRBV7-2
d_call: .
clone_size: .
cdr3_aa: CASSFRLRGSDTQYF
cdr3_nt: TGTGCCAGCAGCTTTCGCCTCAGGGGTTCAGATACGCAGTATTTT

j_call: TRBJ2-3
v_call: TRBV7-2
d_call: .
clone_size: few
cdr3_aa: CASRPQTRDTQYF
cdr3_nt: TGTGCCAGCAGACCACAAACCAGGGATACGCAGTATTTT

j_call: TRBJ2-1
v_call: TRBV20-1
d_call: .
clone_size: few
cdr3_aa: CSARPLLSGIYNEQFF
cdr3_nt: TGCAGTGCTAGACCCCTACTTTCGGGGATTTACAATGAGCAGTTCTTC

j_call: TRBJ2-4
v_call: TRBV4-1
d_call: TRBD2
clone_size: .
cdr3_aa: CASSQAGTSGNIQYF
cdr3_nt: TGCGCCAGCAGCCAAGCCGGGACTAGCGGAAACATTCAGTACTTC

j_call: TRBJ2-7
v_call: TRBV29-1
d_call: TRBD2
clone_size: few
cdr3_aa: CSAGLAGGTYEQYF
cdr3_nt: TGCAGCGCAGGACTAGCGGGAGGCACCTACGAGCAGTACTTC

j_call: TRBJ2-4
v_call: TRBV21-1
d_call: .
clone_size: many
cdr3_aa: CASSNLSKSSAGDINIQYF
cdr3_nt: TGTGCCAGCAGCAACCTCTCGAAAAGTTCAGCAGGGGATATTAACATTCAGTACTTC

j_call: TRBJ2-7
v_call: TRBV2
d_call: .
clone_size: .
cdr3_aa: CASSPRAGYEQYF
cdr3_nt: TGTGCCAGCAGTCCCAGGGCGGGATACGAGCAGTACTTC

j_call: TRBJ2-1
v_call: TRBV5-1
d_call: TRBD2
clone_size: .
cdr3_aa: CASSPTSGMSHEQFF
cdr3_nt: TGCGCCAGCAGCCCGACTAGCGGGATGAGTCATGAGCAGTTCTTC

j_call: TRBJ2-3
v_call: TRBV6-2/TRBV6-3
d_call: .
clone_size: few
cdr3_aa: CASSYSTRQSQKATDTQYF
cdr3_nt: TGTGCCAGCAGTTACTCGACTCGGCAGTCACAGAAGGCTACAGATACGCAGTATTTT